Given below is one T cell receptor beta chain in context. The same CDR3 also results from other DNA sequences found in this sample. Healthy and HIV-negative, the adult donors had no recent acute infections or vaccinations. Germline V gives CDR1 ENHRY, CDR2 SYGVKD. The trim removed 5 bases at V and 2 bases at J, leaving 5 bases unmatched. The CDR3 runs to 14 residues. The data were taken from a study of shared clonotypes between healthy human individuals. At the deep level, the assay was run. This table comes from immunoSEQ multiplex PCR, and its TCRdb copy is limited to in-frame clones, with some not included. Of about 1 million clones in the sample, 70% to 80% were seen once.

This clonotype was obtained from a man aged 18-30 years in good health. This sequence joins TRBV10-3 and TRBJ1-2; TRBD1 matches 7 bases. The sample taken for sequencing was memory CD4+ T cells sorted from blood. Subset reported: CD45RA-negative fraction. CDR3 protein: CAISRDSPNYGYTF. The CDR3 DNA sequence: TGTGCCATCAGTCGGGACAGCCCCAACTATGGCTACACCTTC.